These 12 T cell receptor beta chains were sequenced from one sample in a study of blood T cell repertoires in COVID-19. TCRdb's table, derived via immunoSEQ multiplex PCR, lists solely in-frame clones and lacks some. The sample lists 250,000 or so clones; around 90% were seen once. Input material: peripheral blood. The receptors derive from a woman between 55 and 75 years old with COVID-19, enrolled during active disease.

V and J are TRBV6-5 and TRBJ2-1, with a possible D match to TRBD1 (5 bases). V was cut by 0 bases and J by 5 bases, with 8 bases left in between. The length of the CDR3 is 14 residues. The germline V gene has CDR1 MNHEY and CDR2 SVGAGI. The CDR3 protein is CASSYSAGHNEQFF. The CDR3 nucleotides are TGTGCCAGCAGTTACTCGGCAGGGCACAATGAGCAGTTCTTC.

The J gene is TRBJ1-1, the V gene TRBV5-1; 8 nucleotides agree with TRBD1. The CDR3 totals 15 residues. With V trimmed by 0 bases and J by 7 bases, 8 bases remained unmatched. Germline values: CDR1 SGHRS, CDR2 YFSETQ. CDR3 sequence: CASSLGQGAQGEAFF. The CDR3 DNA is TGCGCCAGCAGCTTGGGGCAGGGGGCGCAGGGTGAAGCTTTCTTT. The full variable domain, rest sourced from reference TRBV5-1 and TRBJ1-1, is KAGVTQTPRYLIKTRGQQVTLSCSPISGHRSVSWYQQTPGQGLQFLFEYFSETQRNKGNFPGRFSGRQFSNSRSEMNVSTLELGDSALYLCASSLGQGAQGEAFFGQGTRLTVV.

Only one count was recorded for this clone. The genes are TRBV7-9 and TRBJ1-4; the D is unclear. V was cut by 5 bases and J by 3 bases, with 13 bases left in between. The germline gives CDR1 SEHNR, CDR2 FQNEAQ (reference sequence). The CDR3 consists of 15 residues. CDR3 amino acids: CASSPGGFSNEKLFF. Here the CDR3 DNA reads TGTGCCAGCAGCCCAGGAGGGTTTTCTAATGAAAAACTGTTTTTT.

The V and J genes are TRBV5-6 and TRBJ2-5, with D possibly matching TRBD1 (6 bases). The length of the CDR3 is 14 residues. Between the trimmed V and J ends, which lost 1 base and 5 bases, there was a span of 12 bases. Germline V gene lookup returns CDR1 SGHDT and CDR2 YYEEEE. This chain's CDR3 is CASSLFPGEETQYF. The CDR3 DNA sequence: TGTGCCAGCAGCTTGTTCCCAGGGGAGGAGACCCAGTACTTC.

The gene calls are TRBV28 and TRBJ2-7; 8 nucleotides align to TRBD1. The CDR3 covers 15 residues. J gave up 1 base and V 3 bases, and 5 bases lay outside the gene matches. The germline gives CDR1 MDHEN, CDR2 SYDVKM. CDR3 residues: CASSFPQGASYEQYF. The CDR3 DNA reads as TGTGCCAGCAGTTTCCCGCAGGGGGCGTCCTACGAGCAGTACTTC.

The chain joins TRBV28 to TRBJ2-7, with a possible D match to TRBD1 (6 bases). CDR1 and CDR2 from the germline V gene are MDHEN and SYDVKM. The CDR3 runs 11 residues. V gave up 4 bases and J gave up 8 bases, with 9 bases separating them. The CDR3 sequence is CASSSTGQQYF. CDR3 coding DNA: TGTGCCAGCAGTTCCACAGGGCAGCAGTACTTC.

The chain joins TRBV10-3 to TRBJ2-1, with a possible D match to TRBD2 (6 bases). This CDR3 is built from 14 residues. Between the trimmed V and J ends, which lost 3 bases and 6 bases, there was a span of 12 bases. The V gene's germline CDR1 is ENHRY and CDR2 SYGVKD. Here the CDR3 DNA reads TGTGCCATCAGTGAACTAGCAGAGGGCAATGAGCAGTTCTTC. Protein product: CAISELAEGNEQFF.

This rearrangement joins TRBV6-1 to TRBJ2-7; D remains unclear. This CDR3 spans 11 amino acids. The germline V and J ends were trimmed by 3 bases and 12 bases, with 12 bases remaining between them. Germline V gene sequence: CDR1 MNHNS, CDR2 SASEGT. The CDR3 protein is CASSEQSRPYF. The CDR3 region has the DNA TGTGCCAGCAGTGAGCAGTCCCGCCCGTACTTC.

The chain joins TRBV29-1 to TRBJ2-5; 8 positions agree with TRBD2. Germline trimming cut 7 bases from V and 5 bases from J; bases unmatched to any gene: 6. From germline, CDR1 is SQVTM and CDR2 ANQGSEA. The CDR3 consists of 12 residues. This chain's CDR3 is CSARGGMETQYF. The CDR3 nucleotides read TGCAGCGCCCGGGGGGGGATGGAGACCCAGTACTTC.

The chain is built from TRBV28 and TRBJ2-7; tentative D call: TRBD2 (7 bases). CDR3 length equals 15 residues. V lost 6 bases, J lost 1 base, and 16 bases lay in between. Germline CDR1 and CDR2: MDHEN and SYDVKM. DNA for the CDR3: TGTGCCAGCAGCCTACCGGGGGGCCTGTCCTACGAGCAGTACTTC. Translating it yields CASSLPGGLSYEQYF.

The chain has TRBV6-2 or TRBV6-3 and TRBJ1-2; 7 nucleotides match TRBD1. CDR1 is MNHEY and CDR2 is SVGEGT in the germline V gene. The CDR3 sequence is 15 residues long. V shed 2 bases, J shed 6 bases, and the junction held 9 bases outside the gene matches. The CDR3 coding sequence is TGTGCCAGCAGTTACCTCCGGGACAGCCTTAATGGCTACACCTTC. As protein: CASSYLRDSLNGYTF.

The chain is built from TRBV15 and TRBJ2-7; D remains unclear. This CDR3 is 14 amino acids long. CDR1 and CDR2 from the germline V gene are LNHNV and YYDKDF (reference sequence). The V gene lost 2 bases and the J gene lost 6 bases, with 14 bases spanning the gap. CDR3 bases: TGTGCCACCAGCAGACCCGGTTCTGGTGCCGAGCAGTACTTC. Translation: CATSRPGSGAEQYF.